One T cell receptor beta chain is described in this entry. Sample-barcoded 5' priming and a J-beta primer mix drove a second PCR of roughly 6 to 12 cycles. TCRdb analysed the 5' RACE reads with MiXCR anew, one entry per CDR3 protein. The sample lists 1.5 million or so distinct CDR3 sequences, approximately 43% occurring once. This record belongs to a study of blood T cells in healthy people across ages. V lost 2 bases and J 3 bases, leaving 8 bases between the germline ends. The CDR3 extends over 14 amino acids. The germline V gene encodes CDR1 MNHEY and CDR2 SVGAGI. This sequence joins TRBV6-5 and TRBJ1-3, with D unclear. This clonotype was sampled from a woman younger than 30 in good health. Material: blood. The CDR3 coding sequence is TGTGCCAGCAGTTACGGTGCCTTTGGAAACACCATATATTTT. Amino acids: CASSYGAFGNTIYF.